The next 8 T cell receptor beta chains were all read from a single sample in a study of a mutant IDH1 vaccine in newly diagnosed glioma. Indicated time point: week 47, end of study. The investigators gave 300 ug of mutant IDH1 20-mer peptide in each vaccine dose, together with topical imiquimod. Antigen specificity for these receptors is unknown. The data were produced by immunoSEQ multiplex PCR, yet TCRdb's version contains in-frame clones alone and is incomplete. In the table there are 45,000 to 65,000 clones, about 65% of which are singletons. The material was peripheral blood mononuclear cells (PBMCs), obtained from a glioma patient whose treatment included an IDH1 peptide vaccine. These receptors came from a man aged 35 to 55 with glioma. Some clones in this sample may be carry-over from other donors' samples.

About this clone: An end of the junction does not agree with germline; a read error may underlie this. The V call is TRBV7-7, the J call TRBJ2-7; D call uncertain. The CDR3 covers 13 residues. The germline gives CDR1 SSHAT, CDR2 FNYEAQ (reference sequence). In DNA form, the CDR3 reads TGTGCTAGCAGCCAAAATAGAGGCTACGAGCAGTACTTC. As protein: CASSQNRGYEQYF.

Concerning this clone itself: The final CDR3 position lacks the conserved phenylalanine or tryptophan, pointing to a likely read error. It is unclear where the CDR3 begins or ends on the DNA, so no DNA is shown, and the CDR3 is as TCRdb lists it. This chain uses TRBV6-6 with TRBJ2-3; the table's D gene call, TRBD2, was not cross checked with the DNA. The CDR3 is 12 amino acids in total, end residues counted. CDR1 and CDR2 from the germline V gene are MNHNY and SVGAGI (reference sequence). The CDR3 here is CASSYPKERLVV.

This clone showed up just a few times. The V call is TRBV11-2, the J call TRBJ2-1; perhaps D is TRBD1 or TRBD2 (7 bases each). Germline values: CDR1 SGHAT, CDR2 FQNNGV. This CDR3 region has 14 residues. Trimming removed 1 base from V and 8 bases from J, with 12 bases in between. The chain's CDR3 is CASSLVSGGDEQFF. The CDR3 coding sequence is TGTGCCAGCAGCTTAGTGTCAGGGGGGGATGAGCAGTTCTTC.

This chain connects TRBV4-2 to TRBJ2-7; 8 nucleotides line up with TRBD2. The CDR3 has 16 residues. Trimming removed 0 bases from V and 0 bases from J; junction bases left unmatched: 4. Germline CDR1 is LGHNA and CDR2 is YNFKEQ. The CDR3 loop reads CASSQEGSGSSYEQYF. The CDR3, as DNA: TGTGCCAGCAGCCAAGAGGGGAGCGGGAGCTCCTACGAGCAGTACTTC.

This clone was recorded a few times. This chain uses TRBV29-1 with TRBJ1-1; 9 nucleotides align to TRBD1. Germline trimming cut 6 bases from V and 3 bases from J; bases unmatched to any gene: 5. Germline assignment: CDR1 SQVTM and CDR2 ANQGSEA. This CDR3 spans 13 amino acids. The CDR3: CSVNRGLDTEAFF. Here the CDR3 DNA reads TGCAGCGTAAACAGGGGGCTCGACACTGAAGCTTTCTTT.

This rearrangement joins TRBV5-5 to TRBJ2-5; no reliable D call. The length of the CDR3 is 14 residues. The germline V gene encodes CDR1 SGHKS and CDR2 YYEKEE (reference sequence). Trimming removed 0 bases at V and 5 bases at J, with 11 bases between. CDR3 in amino acids: CASSLAEVPETQYF. The CDR3 region has the DNA TGTGCCAGCAGCTTGGCCGAGGTACCGGAGACCCAGTACTTC.

V usage is TRBV10-3 and J usage is TRBJ2-5, with TRBD2 matching 11 bases. Trimming cost V 3 bases and J 3 bases; bases outside gene matches: 3. The CDR3 extends over 15 amino acids. The V gene's germline CDR1 is ENHRY and CDR2 SYGVKD. CDR3 region: CAISELAGGKETQYF. The DNA for the CDR3 is TGTGCCATCAGTGAATTAGCGGGGGGGAAAGAGACCCAGTACTTC.

V is TRBV27 and J is TRBJ1-5; D is uncertain. CDR3 length: 14 residues. Trimming left V 2 bases short and J 1 base short, with 6 bases between. Germline V CDR1 and CDR2: MNHEY, SMNVEV (reference sequence). CDR3 in amino acids: CASSLAQSNQPQHF. The CDR3 DNA sequence: TGTGCCAGCAGTTTAGCACAGAGCAATCAGCCCCAGCATTTT.